This TCR beta chain appears in the sequencing data of a study of T cells in women clearing cervical HPV infection. About the study: Control women cleared a single incident HPV16 infection within 12 months. Blood came at first lesion visit for cases, post-clearance for controls.

Generated by immunoSEQ multiplex PCR, the TCRdb table keeps only in-frame clones and is missing some. The ten top clones account for around 5%, within a sample of tens of thousands of clones. All participants had a single incident cervical HPV16 infection, and prevalent HPV16 infections were excluded. Sequences were obtained from blood buffy coat. This TCR was recovered from a woman aged 18 to 69 with a cervical HPV16 infection that either progressed to CIN3+ or cleared (not recorded which).

The CDR3 spells CSVHGVLYNEQFF. The part of the CDR3 DNA that was read is TGCAGCGTCCACGGGGTTCTGTACAATGAG. The rearrangement uses TRBV29-1 and TRBJ2-1; TRBD2 might be the D (5 bases). The read gets to within 3 residues of the CDR3 end, and the germline J gene fills in the rest. The V end was cut by 6 bases, the J end by 4 bases, with 13 bases between. Germline lookup yields CDR1 SQVTM and CDR2 ANQGSEA. This CDR3 comprises 13 residues.